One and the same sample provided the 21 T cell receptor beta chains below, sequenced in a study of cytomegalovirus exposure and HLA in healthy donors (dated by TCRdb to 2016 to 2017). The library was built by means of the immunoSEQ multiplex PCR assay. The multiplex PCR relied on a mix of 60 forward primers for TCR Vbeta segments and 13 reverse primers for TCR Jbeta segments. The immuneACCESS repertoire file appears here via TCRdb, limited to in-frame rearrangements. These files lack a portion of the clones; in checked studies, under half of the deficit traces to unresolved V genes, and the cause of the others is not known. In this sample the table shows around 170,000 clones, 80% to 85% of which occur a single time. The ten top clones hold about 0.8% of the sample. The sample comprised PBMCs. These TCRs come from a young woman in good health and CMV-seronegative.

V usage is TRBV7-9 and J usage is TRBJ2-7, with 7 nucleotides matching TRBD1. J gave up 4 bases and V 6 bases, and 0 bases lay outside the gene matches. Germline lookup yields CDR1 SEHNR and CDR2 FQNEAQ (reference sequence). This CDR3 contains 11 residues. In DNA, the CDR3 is TGTGCCAGCAGACAGGGGTACGAGCAGTACTTC. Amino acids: CASRQGYEQYF. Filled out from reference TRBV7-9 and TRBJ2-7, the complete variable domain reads DTGVSQNPRHKITKRGQNVTFRCDPISEHNRLYWYRQTLGQGPEFLTYFQNEAQLEKSRLLSDRFSAERPKGSFSTLEIQRTEQGDSAMYLCASRQGYEQYFGPGTRLTVT.

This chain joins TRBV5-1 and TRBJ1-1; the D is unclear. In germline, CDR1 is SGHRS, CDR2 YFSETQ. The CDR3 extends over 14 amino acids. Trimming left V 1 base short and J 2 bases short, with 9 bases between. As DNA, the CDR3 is TGCGCCAGCAGCTTGCTCACTACTAACACTGAAGCTTTCTTT. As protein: CASSLLTTNTEAFF.

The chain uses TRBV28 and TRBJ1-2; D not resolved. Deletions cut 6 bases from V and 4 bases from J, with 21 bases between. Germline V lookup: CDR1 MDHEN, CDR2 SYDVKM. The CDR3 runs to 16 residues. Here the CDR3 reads CASSQTAGSFRYGYTF. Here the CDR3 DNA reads TGTGCCAGCAGCCAGACCGCAGGATCTTTCCGCTATGGCTACACCTTC.

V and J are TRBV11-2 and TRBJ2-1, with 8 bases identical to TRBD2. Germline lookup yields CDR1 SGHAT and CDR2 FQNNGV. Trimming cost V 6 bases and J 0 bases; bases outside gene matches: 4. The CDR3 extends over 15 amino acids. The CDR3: CASRGTSSSYNEQFF. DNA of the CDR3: TGTGCCAGCAGGGGGACTAGTAGCTCCTACAATGAGCAGTTCTTC.

CDR3 DNA sequence: TGTGCCAGCAGTCAGACTAGTGAGCAGTTCTTC. This gives the protein CASSQTSEQFF. The rearrangement joins TRBV28 to TRBJ2-1; D might be TRBD2 (6 bases). Germline assignment: CDR1 MDHEN and CDR2 SYDVKM. The ends were cut back, 5 bases at V and 9 bases at J, with 8 bases in the middle. The CDR3 contains 11 residues.

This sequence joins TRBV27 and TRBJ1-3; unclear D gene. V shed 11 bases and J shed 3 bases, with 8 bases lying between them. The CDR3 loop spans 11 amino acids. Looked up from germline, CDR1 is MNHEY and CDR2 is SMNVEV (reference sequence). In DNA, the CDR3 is TGTGCCGGCACGGGTGGAAACACCATATATTTT. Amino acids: CAGTGGNTIYF.

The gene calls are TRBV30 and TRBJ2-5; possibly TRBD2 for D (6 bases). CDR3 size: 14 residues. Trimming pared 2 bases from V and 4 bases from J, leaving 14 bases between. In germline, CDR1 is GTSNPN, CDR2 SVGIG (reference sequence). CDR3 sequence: CAWSSRGIVETQYF. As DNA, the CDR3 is TGTGCCTGGAGTAGTCGCGGGATCGTAGAGACCCAGTACTTC. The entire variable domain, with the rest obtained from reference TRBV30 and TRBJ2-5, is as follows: SQTIHQWPATLVQPVGSPLSLECTVEGTSNPNLYWYRQAAGRGLQLLFYSVGIGQISSEVPQNLSASRPQDRQFILSSKKLLLSDSGFYLCAWSSRGIVETQYFGPGTRLLVL.

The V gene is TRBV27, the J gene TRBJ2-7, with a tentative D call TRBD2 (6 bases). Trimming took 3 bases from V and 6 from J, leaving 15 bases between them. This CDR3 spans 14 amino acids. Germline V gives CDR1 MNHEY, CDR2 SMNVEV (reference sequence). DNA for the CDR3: TGTGCCAGCAGTTTGTGGTGGGGGGAAGGCGAGCAGTACTTC. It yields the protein CASSLWWGEGEQYF.

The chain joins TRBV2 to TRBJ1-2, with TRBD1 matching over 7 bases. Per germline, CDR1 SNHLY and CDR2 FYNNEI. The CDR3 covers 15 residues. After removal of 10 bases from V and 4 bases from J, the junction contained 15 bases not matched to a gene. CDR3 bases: TGTGCCACTTCGGACAGGCCCTTGAGTTCCTATGGCTACACCTTC. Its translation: CATSDRPLSSYGYTF.

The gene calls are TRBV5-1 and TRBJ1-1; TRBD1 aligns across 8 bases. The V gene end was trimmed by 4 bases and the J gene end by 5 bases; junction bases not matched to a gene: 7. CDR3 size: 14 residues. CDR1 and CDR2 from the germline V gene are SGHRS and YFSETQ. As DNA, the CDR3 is TGCGCCAGCAGCATCGGACAGGGAGTTACTGAAGCTTTCTTT. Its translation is CASSIGQGVTEAFF.

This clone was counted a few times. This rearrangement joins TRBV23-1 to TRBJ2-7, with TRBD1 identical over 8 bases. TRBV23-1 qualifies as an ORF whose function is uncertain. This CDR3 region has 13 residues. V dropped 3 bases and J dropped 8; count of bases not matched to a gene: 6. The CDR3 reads CASSHPGQAKQYF. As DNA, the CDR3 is TGCGCCAGCAGTCACCCGGGACAGGCTAAGCAGTACTTC.

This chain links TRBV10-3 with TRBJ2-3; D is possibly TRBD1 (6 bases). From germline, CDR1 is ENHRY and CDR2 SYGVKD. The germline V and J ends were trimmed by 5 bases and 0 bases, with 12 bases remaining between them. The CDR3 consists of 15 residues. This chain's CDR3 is CAISRTEPSTDTQYF. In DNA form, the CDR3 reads TGTGCCATCAGTCGGACAGAACCTAGCACAGATACGCAGTATTTT.

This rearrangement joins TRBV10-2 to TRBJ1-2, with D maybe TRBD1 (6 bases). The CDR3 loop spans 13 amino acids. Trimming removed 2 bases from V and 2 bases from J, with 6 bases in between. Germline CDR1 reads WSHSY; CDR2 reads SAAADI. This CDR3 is CASSETGNYGYTF. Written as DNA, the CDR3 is TGCGCCAGCAGTGAGACAGGGAACTATGGCTACACCTTC.

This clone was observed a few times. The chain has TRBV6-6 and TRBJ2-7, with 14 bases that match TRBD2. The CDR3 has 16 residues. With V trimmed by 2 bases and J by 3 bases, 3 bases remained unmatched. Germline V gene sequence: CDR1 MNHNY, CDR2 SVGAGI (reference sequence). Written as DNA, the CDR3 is TGTGCCAGCAGTTACCCGACTAGCGGGAGGGACTACGAGCAGTACTTC. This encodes CASSYPTSGRDYEQYF.

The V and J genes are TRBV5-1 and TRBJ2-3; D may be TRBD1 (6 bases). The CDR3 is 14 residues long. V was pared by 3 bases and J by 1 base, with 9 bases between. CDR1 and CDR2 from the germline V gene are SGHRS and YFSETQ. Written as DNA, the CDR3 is TGCGCCAGCAGCTCGGGACATCGCACAGATACGCAGTATTTT. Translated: CASSSGHRTDTQYF.

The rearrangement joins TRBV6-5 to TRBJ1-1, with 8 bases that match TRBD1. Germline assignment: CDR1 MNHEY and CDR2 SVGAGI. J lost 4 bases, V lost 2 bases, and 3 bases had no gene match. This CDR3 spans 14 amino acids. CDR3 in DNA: TGTGCCAGCAGTTACAGTACAGGGGGCACTGAAGCTTTCTTT. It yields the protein CASSYSTGGTEAFF.

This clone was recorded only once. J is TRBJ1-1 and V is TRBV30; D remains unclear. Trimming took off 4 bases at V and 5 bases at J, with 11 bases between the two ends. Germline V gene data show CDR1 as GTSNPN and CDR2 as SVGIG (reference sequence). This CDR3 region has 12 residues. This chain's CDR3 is CAWKRVLTEAFF. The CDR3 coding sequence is TGTGCCTGGAAACGGGTCCTGACTGAAGCTTTCTTT. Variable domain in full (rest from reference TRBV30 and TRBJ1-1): SQTIHQWPATLVQPVGSPLSLECTVEGTSNPNLYWYRQAAGRGLQLLFYSVGIGQISSEVPQNLSASRPQDRQFILSSKKLLLSDSGFYLCAWKRVLTEAFFGQGTRLTVV.

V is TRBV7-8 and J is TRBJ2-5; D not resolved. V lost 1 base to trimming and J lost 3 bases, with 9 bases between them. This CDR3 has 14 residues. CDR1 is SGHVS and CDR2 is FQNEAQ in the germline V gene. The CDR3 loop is CASSLGSVEETQYF. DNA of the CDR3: TGTGCCAGCAGCTTAGGATCGGTGGAAGAGACCCAGTACTTC.

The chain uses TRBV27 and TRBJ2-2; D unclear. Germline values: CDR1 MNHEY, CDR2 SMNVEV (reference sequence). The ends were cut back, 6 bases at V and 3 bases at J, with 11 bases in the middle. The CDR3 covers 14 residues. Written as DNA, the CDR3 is TGTGCCAGCAGGGCGACTCTCTACACCGGGGAGCTGTTTTTT. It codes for CASRATLYTGELFF.

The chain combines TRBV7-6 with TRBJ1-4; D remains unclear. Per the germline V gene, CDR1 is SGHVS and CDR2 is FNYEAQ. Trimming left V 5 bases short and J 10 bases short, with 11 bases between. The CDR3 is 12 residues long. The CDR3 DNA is TGTGCCAGCAGCGTACCTGGCGGAAAACTGTTTTTT. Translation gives CASSVPGGKLFF.

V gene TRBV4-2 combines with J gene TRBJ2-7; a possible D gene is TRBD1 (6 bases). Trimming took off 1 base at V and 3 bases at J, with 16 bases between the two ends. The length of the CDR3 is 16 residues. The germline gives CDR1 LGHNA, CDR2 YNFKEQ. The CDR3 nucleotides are TGTGCCAGCAGCCAAGCAAGCGACAGGAACGTCTACGAGCAGTACTTC. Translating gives CASSQASDRNVYEQYF.